What follows describes a single T cell receptor (beta chain). This CDR3 comprises 16 residues. V was clipped by 7 bases and J by 0 bases; unmatched bases: 9. CDR1 is SNHLY and CDR2 is FYNNEI in the germline V gene. The source of the sample is a study of human T cells and chemical hapten exposure. Whole-study context: The sensitizing agent was 2% DPC, placed on around 2 cm by around 2 cm of upper inner arm skin.

Time point specified: patch test 3, about 24 weeks after DPC sensitization. Stated treatment: therapeutic diphenylcyclopropenone sensitization with weekly scalp DPC. The study drew its donors from alopecia patients who were 18 to 70 years old and suitable for DPC. TCRdb recomputed calls from the RACE reads with MiXCR, one row per CDR3 protein. This sample has 190,000 or so distinct CDR3 sequences; 20% to 25% occur once, and the top ten carry 2% to 2.5%. This chain uses TRBV2 with TRBJ1-5; the match to TRBD1 covers 7 bases. The origin of this receptor is a woman aged 40 to 55 with alopecia areata. Some clones in this sample may be carry-over from other donors' samples. Sample: whole blood, taken in connection with sensitization to the hapten diphenylcyclopropenone (DPC). This CDR3 is CASNPQGPYSNQPQHF. Written as DNA, the CDR3 is TGTGCCAGCAACCCACAGGGGCCGTATAGCAATCAGCCCCAGCATTTT.